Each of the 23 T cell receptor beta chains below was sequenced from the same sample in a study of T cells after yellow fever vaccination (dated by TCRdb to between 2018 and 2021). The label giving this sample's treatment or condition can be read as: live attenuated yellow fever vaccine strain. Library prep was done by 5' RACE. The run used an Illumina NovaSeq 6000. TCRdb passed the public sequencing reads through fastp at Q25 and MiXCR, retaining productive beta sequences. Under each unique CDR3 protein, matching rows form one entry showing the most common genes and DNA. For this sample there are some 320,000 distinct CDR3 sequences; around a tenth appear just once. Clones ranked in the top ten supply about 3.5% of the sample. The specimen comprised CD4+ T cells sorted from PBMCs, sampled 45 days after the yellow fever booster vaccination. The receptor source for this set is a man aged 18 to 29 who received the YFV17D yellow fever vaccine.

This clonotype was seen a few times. The CDR3 coding sequence is TGCGCCAGCAGCCAAGACAGGCAGTACGAGCAGTACTTC. This sequence encodes CASSQDRQYEQYF. This chain connects TRBV4-3 to TRBJ2-7, with D unresolved. The CDR3 is made up of 13 amino acids. Between the trimmed V and J ends, which lost 0 bases and 4 bases, there was a span of 7 bases. Germline CDR1 reads LGHNA; CDR2 reads YSLEER.

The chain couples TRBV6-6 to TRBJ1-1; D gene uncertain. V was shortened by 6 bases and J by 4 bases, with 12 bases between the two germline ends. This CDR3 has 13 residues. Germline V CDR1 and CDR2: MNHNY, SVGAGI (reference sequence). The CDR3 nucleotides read TGTGCCAGCAGCAAAACGGACGGCACTGAAGCTTTCTTT. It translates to CASSKTDGTEAFF.

CDR3 sequence: CASSVGINEKLFF. The DNA for the CDR3 is TGTGCCAGCAGCGTGGGCATTAATGAAAAACTGTTTTTT. The rearrangement links TRBV9 to TRBJ1-4; D is ambiguous. The V gene's germline CDR1 is SGDLS and CDR2 YYNGEE. V was pared by 2 bases and J by 4 bases, with 6 bases between. CDR3 length: 13 amino acids.

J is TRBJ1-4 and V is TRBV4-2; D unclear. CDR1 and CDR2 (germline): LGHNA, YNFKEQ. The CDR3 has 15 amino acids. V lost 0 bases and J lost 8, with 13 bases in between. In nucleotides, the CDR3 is TGTGCCAGCAGCCAAGATGTGCATCGGGAGGAAAAACTGTTTTTT. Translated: CASSQDVHREEKLFF.

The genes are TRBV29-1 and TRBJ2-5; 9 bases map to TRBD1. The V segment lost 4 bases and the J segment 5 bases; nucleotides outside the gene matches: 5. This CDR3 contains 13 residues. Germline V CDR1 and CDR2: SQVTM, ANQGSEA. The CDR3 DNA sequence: TGCAGCGTTGCGGGACAGGGAGAGGAGACCCAGTACTTC. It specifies CSVAGQGEETQYF.

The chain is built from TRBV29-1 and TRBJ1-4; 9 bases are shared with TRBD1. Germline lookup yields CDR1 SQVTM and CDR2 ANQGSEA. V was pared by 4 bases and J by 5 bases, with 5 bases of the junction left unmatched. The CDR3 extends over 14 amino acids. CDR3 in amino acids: CSVGLGTGNEKLFF. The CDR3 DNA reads TGCAGCGTTGGGTTGGGGACAGGGAATGAAAAACTGTTTTTT.

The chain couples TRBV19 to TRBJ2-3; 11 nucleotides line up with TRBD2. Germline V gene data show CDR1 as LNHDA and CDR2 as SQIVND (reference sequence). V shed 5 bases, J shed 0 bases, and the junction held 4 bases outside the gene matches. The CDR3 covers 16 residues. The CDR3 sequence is CASSRTSGFSTDTQYF. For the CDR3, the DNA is TGTGCCAGTAGTCGGACTAGCGGGTTTAGCACAGATACGCAGTATTTT.

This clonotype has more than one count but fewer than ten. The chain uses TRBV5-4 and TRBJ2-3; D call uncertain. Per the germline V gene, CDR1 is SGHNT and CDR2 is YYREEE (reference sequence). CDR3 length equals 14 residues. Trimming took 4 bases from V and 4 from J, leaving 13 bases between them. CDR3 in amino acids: CASSPTSGPDTQYF. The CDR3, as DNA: TGTGCCAGCAGCCCCACGTCGGGTCCAGATACGCAGTATTTT.

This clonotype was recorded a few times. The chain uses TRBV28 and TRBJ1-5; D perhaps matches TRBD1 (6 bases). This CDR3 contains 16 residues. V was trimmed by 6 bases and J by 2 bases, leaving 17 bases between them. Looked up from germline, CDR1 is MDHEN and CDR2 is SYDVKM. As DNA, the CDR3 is TGTGCCAGCAGAACCTGGACAGCAGGAGGCAATCAGCCCCAGCATTTT. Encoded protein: CASRTWTAGGNQPQHF.

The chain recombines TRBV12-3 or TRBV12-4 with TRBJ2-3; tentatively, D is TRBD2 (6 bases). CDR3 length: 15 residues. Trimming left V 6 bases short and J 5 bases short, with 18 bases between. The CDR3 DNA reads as TGTGCCAGCAGCCCTAGAGGCGGGGCGGGAGATACGCAGTATTTT. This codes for CASSPRGGAGDTQYF.

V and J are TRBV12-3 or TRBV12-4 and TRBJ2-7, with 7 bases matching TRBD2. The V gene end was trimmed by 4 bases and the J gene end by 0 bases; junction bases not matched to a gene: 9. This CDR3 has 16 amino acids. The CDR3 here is CASSSWGGGSSYEQYF. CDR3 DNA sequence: TGTGCCAGCAGTTCCTGGGGGGGTGGGAGCTCCTACGAGCAGTACTTC.

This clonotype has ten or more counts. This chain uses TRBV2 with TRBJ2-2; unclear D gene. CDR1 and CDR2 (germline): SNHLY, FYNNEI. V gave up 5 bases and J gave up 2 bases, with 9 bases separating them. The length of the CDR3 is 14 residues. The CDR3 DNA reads TGTGCCAGCAGTTCCGACACAAACACCGGGGAGCTGTTTTTT. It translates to CASSSDTNTGELFF. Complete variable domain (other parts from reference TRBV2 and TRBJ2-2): EPEVTQTPSHQVTQMGQEVILRCVPISNHLYFYWYRQILGQKVEFLVSFYNNEISEKSEIFDDQFSVERPDGSNFTLKIRSTKLEDSAMYFCASSSDTNTGELFFGEGSRLTVL.

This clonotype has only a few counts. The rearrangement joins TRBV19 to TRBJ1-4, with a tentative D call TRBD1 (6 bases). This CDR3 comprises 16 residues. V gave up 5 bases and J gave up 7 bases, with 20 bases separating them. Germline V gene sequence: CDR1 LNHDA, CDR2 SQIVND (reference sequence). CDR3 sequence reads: CASSVTPQGLIEKLFF. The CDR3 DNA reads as TGTGCCAGTAGTGTCACACCACAGGGATTGATTGAAAAACTGTTTTTT.

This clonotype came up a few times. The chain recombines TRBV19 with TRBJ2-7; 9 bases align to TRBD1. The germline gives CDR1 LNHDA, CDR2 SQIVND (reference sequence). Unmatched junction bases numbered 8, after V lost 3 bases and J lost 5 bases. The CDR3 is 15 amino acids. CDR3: CASSIRQGVLNEQYF. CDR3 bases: TGTGCCAGTAGTATCCGACAGGGGGTTCTAAACGAGCAGTACTTC.

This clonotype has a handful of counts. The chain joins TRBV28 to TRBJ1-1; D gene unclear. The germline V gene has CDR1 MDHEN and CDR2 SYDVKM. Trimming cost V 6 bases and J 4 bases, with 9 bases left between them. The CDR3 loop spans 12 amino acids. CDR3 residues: CASRISATEAFF. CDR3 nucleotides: TGTGCCAGCAGAATCTCAGCCACTGAAGCTTTCTTT.

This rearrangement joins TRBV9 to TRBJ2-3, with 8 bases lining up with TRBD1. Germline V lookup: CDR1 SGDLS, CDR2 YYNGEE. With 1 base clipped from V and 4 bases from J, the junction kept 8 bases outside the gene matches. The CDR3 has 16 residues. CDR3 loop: CASSVMGRTGSDTQYF. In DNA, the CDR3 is TGTGCCAGCAGCGTAATGGGGAGGACAGGGTCAGATACGCAGTATTTT.

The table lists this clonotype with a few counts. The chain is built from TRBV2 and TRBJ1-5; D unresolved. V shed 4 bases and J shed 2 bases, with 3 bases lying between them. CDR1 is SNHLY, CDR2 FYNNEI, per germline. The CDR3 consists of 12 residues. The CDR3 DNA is TGTGCCAGCAGTGGGGGCAATCAGCCCCAGCATTTT. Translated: CASSGGNQPQHF. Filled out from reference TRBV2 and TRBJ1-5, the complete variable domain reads EPEVTQTPSHQVTQMGQEVILRCVPISNHLYFYWYRQILGQKVEFLVSFYNNEISEKSEIFDDQFSVERPDGSNFTLKIRSTKLEDSAMYFCASSGGNQPQHFGDGTRLSIL.

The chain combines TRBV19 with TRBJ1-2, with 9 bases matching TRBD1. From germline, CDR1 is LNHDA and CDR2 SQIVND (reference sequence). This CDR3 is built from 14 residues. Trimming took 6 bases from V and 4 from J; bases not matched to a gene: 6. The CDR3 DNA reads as TGTGCCAGTAGGGACCGGGACAGGGCCTATGGCTACACCTTC. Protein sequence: CASRDRDRAYGYTF.

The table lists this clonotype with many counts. CDR3 DNA sequence: TGCGCCAGCAGTCAAGATGGGCCTTATGGCTACACCTTC. It translates to CASSQDGPYGYTF. The rearrangement links TRBV5-1 to TRBJ1-2; D gene uncertain. This CDR3 has 13 amino acids. With 5 bases removed from V and 5 bases from J, the gap between germline ends came to 13 bases. Germline CDR1 and CDR2: SGHRS and YFSETQ.

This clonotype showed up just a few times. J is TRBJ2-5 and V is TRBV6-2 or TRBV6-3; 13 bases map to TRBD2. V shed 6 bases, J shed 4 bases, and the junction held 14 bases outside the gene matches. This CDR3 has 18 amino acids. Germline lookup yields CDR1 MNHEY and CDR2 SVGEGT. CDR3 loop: CASSVQPGLAGLGETQYF. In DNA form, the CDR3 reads TGTGCCAGCAGCGTACAACCGGGACTAGCGGGGCTGGGAGAGACCCAGTACTTC.

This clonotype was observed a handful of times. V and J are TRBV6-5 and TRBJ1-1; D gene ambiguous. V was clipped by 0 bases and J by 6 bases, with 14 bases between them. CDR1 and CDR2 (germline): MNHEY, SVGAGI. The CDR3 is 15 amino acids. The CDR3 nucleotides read TGTGCCAGCAGTTACTCCCTTGGGAGTGCCGCTGAAGCTTTCTTT. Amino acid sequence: CASSYSLGSAAEAFF.

The CDR3 bases are TGTGCCAGTGGGGGCCCCCCCGGCGAGGAGACCCAGTACTTC. It yields the protein CASGGPPGEETQYF. J is TRBJ2-5 and V is TRBV19; the D gene is possibly TRBD1 (6 bases). CDR1 LNHDA and CDR2 SQIVND come from the germline V gene (reference sequence). The CDR3 covers 14 residues. Trimming stripped 8 bases from V and 5 bases from J, with 18 bases between. Complete variable domain (other parts from reference TRBV19 and TRBJ2-5): DGGITQSPKYLFRKEGQNVTLSCEQNLNHDAMYWYRQDPGQGLRLIYYSQIVNDFQKGDIAEGYSVSREKKESFPLTVTSAQKNPTAFYLCASGGPPGEETQYFGPGTRLLVL.

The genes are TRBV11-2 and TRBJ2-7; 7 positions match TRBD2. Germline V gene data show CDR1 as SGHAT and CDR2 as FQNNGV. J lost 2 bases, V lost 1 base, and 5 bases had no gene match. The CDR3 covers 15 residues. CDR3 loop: CASSLGGGVTYEQYF. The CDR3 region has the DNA TGTGCCAGCAGCTTAGGTGGGGGGGTAACCTACGAGCAGTACTTC.